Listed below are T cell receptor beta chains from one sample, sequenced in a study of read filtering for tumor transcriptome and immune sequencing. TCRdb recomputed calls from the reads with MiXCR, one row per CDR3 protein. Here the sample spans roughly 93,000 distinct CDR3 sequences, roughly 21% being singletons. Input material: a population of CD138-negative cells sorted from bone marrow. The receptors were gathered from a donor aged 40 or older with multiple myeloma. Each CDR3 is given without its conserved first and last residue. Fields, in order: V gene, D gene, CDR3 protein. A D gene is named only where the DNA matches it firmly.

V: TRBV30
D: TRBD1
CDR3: AWKDRGYEQY

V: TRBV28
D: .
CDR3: ASRPPGPYNEQF

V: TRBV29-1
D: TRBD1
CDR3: SAEQGGRDTQY

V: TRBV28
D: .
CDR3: ASRRGGDEKLF

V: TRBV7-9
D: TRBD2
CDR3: ASIEGLVGPEQD

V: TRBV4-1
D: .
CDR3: ASSLGPQETQY

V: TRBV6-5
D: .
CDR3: ASSISATNEKLF

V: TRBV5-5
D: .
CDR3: ASSGGGLAKNIQY

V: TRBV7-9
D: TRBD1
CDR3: ASSGQGYNEQF

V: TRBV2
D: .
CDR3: ASSGRRTDTQY

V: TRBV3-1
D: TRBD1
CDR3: ASSPGQGFSNQPQH

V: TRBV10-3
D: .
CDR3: AISAGQKDTGELF

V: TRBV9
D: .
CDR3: ASSAIPGAEAF

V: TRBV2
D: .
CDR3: ASSELGRNTEAF

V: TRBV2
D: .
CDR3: ASAGFTDTQY

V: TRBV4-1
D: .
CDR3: ASSQGPTDTQY

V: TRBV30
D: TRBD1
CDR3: AWSVAQGADEQY

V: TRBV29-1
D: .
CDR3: SVEQRTIYNEQF

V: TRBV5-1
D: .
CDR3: ACSYMRETEAF

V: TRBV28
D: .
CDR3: ASRTQGIGAYEQY

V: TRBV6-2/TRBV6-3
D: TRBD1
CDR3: ASGEWGQGKTQY

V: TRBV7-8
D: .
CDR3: ASSYSTDATEAF

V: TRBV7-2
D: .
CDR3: ASSRPGRGRHGYT

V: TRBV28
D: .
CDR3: ASGWTVPEQY

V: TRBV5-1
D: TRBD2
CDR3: ASSSGPASGTLRELF

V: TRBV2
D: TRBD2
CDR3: ASRWGGGGTDTQY

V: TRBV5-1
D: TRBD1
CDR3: ASSSYRGTNYGYT

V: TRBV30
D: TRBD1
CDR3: AWSVSGTGGKNQPQH

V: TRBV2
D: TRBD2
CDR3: ASRPGLAGMDTQY

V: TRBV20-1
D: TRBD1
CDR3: SATLRDSYQPQH

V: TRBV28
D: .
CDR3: ASMGGIYTEAF

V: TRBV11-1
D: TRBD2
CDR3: ASSLASGDEIYNEQF

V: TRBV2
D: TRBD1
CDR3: ASSWGTMDRDTEAF

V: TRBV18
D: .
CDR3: ASSPQTGPGETQY

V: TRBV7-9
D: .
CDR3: ASSQVDDEQY

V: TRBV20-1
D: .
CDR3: SARDSWGNQPQH

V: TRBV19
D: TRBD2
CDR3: ASSIFVSGAYNEQF

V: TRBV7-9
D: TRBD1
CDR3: ASSLGPGQGWTEAF

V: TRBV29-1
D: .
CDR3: SVEDSSRNEQF

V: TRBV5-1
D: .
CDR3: ASSLAFEGSPLDSPLH

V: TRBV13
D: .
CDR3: ASTRWDGWSSNEKLF

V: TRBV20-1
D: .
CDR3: SARVHTYTEAF

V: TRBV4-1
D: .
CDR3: ASSQGPRAALPNTIY

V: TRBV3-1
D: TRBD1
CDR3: ASSPGDREADTQY

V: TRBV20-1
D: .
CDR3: SAREGSTEAF

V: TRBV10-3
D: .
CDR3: AISFSSYNEQF

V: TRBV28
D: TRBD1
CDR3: ASRGQPMNTEAF

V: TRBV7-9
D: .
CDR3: ASSFADQPQH

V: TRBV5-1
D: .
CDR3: ASSLGANTYNEQF

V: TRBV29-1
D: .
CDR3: SVEYAQINTEAF

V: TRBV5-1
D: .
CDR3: ASSLSNLLETQY

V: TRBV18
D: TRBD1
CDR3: ASSPRGQGTYSSYNSPLH

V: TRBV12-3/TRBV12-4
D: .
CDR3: ASRYGQSETQY

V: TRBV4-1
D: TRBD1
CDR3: ASSRIRDRAGNTEAF

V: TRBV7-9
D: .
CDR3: ASSPVGANVLT